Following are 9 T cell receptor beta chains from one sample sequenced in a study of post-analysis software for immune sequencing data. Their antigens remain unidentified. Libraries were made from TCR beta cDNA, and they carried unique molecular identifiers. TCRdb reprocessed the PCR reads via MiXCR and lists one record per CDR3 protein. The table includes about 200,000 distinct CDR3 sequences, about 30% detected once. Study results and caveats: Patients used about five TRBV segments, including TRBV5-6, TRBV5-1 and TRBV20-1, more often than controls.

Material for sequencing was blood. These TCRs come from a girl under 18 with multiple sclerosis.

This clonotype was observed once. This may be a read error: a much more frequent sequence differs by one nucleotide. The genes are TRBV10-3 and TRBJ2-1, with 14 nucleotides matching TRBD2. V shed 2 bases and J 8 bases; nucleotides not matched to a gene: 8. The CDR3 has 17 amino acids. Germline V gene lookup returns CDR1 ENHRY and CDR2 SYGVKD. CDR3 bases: TGTGCCATCAGTGAGACCGGGACTAGCGGGAGTGAAGATGAGCAGTTCTTC. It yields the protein CAISETGTSGSEDEQFF.

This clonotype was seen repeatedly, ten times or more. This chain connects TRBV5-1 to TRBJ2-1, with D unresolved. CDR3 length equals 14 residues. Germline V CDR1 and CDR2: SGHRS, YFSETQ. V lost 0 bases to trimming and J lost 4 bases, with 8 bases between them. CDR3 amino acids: CASSLEQLYNEQFF. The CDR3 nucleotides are TGCGCCAGCAGCTTGGAGCAATTATACAATGAGCAGTTCTTC.

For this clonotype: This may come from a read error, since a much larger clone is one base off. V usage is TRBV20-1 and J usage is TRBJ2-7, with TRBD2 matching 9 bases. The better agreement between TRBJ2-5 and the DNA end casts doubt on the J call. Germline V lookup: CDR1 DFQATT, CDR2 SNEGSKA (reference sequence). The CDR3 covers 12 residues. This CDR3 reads CSTRLAEETQYF. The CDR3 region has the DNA TGCAGTACTAGACTAGCGGAAGAGACCCAGTACTTC.

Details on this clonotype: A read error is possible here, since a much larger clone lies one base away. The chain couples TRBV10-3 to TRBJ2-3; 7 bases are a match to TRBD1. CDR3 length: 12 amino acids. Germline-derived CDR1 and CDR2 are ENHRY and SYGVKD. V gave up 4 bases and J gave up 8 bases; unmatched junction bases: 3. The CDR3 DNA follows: TGTGCCATCAGTGGACACAGGGGTACGCAGTATTTT. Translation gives CAISGHRGTQYF.

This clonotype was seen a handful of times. The CDR3 nucleotides are TGTGCCATCGGGACCGCACAAGAGATTGAAGCTTTCTTT. Amino acids: CAIGTAQEIEAFF. V is TRBV10-3 and J is TRBJ1-1, with D perhaps matching TRBD1 (5 bases). CDR1 is ENHRY, CDR2 SYGVKD, per germline. The CDR3 is 13 amino acids. V shed 8 bases and J shed 7 bases, with 17 bases lying between them.

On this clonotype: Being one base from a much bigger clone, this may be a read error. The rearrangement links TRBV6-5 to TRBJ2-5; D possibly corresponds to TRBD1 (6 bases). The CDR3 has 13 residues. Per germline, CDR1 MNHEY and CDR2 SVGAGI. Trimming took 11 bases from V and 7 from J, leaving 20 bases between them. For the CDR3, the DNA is TGTGCCGCGAAAACAGGGACGGGTGGGACCCAGTACTTC. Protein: CAAKTGTGGTQYF.

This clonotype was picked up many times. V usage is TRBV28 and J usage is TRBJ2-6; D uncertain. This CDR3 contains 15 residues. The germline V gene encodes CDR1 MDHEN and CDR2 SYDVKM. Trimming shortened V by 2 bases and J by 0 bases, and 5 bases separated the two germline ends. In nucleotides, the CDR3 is TGTGCCAGCAGTTTAAAGCCCTCTGGGGCCAACGTCCTGACTTTC. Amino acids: CASSLKPSGANVLTF.

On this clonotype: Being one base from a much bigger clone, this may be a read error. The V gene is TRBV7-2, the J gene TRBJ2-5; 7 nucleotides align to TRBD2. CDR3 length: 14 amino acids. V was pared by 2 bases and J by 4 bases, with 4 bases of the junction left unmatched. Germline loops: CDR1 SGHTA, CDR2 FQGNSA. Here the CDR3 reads CASSLTLAGETQYF. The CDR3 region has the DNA TGTGCCAGCAGCTTAACTTTAGCGGGAGAGACCCAGTACTTC.

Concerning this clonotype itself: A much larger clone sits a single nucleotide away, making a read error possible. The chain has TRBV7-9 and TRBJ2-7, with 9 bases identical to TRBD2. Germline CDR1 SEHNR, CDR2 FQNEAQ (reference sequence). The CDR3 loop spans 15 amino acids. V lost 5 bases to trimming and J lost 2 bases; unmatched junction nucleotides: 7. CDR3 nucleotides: TGTGCCAGCAGCGCAGGACTAGCGAGAGCCTACGAGCAGTACTTC. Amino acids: CASSAGLARAYEQYF. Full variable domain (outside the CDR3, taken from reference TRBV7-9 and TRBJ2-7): DTGVSQNPRHKITKRGQNVTFRCDPISEHNRLYWYRQTLGQGPEFLTYFQNEAQLEKSRLLSDRFSAERPKGSFSTLEIQRTEQGDSAMYLCASSAGLARAYEQYFGPGTRLTVT.